The rows below give T cell receptor beta chains drawn from one sample of a study of blood T cell repertoires in COVID-19. The assay was immunoSEQ multiplex PCR, and TCRdb's table has in-frame clones only and misses some. The sample contains 70,000 to 95,000 clones, more than 80% of which appear only once. Sequenced sample: peripheral blood. The source of these receptors is a man aged 50-59 years with COVID-19, enrolled during active disease. The CDR3 runs from the conserved cysteine through the conserved F or W. The D gene is left open where the match is weak. Rows may omit the clone size; those that give it use once, few, many or a size class.

j_gene,v_gene,d_gene,abundance,CDR3aa,CDR3nt
TRBJ1-1,TRBV2,TRBD1,.,CASRRTGAITEAFF,TGTGCCAGCAGAAGGACAGGCGCGATCACTGAAGCTTTCTTT
TRBJ2-7,TRBV4-2,TRBD1,few,CASSQGTGGHEQYF,TGTGCCAGCAGCCAAGGGACAGGGGGCCACGAGCAGTACTTC
TRBJ2-7,TRBV3-1/TRBV3-2,TRBD1,.,CASSQETGTGDYEQYF,TGTGCCAGCAGCCAAGAAACCGGGACAGGGGACTACGAGCAGTACTTC
TRBJ2-7,TRBV30,.,.,CAWSARSGGPGFVYEQYF,TGTGCCTGGAGTGCCCGGTCCGGGGGGCCTGGGTTTGTTTACGAGCAGTACTTC
TRBJ1-1,TRBV9,TRBD1,.,CASTYPRGDEAFF,TGTGCCAGCACCTACCCCAGGGGGGACGAAGCTTTCTTT
TRBJ1-2,TRBV30,TRBD1,.,CAWTTGGRVISYTF,TGTGCCTGGACTACAGGGGGCAGGGTCATAAGCTACACCTTC
TRBJ1-2,TRBV15,.,.,CATSSVHGYTF,TGTGCCACCAGCAGTGTACACGGCTACACCTTC
TRBJ1-6,TRBV5-4,.,.,CASSLESVPHSPLHF,TGTGCCAGCAGCTTGGAATCAGTGCCTCATTCACCCCTCCACTTT
TRBJ2-1,TRBV5-1,.,.,CASSLIEYNEQFF,TGCGCCAGCAGCTTGATTGAGTACAATGAGCAGTTCTTC
TRBJ2-6,TRBV9,.,.,CASSVGEESNVLTF,TGTGCCAGCAGCGTAGGTGAGGAATCGAACGTCCTGACTTTC
TRBJ2-3,TRBV19,.,.,CASRPPGDTQYF,TGTGCCAGTAGGCCCCCAGGAGATACGCAGTATTTT
TRBJ1-5,TRBV30,TRBD1,once,CAWSNGQGVNQPQHF,TGTGCCTGGAGTAACGGACAGGGGGTGAATCAGCCCCAGCATTTT
TRBJ1-1,TRBV18,.,.,CASSPSISQGTEAFF,TGTGCCAGCTCACCATCCATCTCACAGGGAACTGAAGCTTTCTTT
TRBJ1-1,TRBV19,.,.,CASNPGSNTEAFF,TGTGCCAGTAACCCAGGATCGAACACTGAAGCTTTCTTT
TRBJ2-6,TRBV4-3,.,.,CASSQDLVSGANVLTF,TGCGCCAGCAGCCAAGATTTAGTTTCCGGGGCCAACGTCCTGACTTTC
TRBJ2-7,TRBV10-3,.,.,CAISAQGYEQYF,TGTGCCATCAGTGCACAGGGCTACGAGCAGTACTTC
TRBJ1-2,TRBV4-2,.,.,CASSQVNTMESYGYTF,TGTGCCAGCAGCCAAGTAAATACCATGGAGAGCTATGGCTACACCTTC
TRBJ1-6,TRBV15,.,.,CATSTAGHNSPLHF,TGTGCCACCAGCACGGCGGGGCATAATTCACCCCTCCACTTT
TRBJ2-7,TRBV5-1,.,.,CASSLDTAYEQYF,TGCGCCAGCAGCTTGGATACGGCCTACGAGCAGTACTTC
TRBJ2-5,TRBV24-1,TRBD2,.,CATSDSFRGGYQETQYF,TGTGCCACCAGTGATTCTTTTCGCGGGGGGTACCAAGAGACCCAGTACTTC
TRBJ2-2,TRBV5-5,TRBD2,once,CASSSTGGPGTGELFF,TGTGCCAGCAGCTCGACGGGGGGGCCGGGCACCGGGGAGCTGTTTTTT
TRBJ2-3,TRBV5-1,TRBD2,.,CASSGAAGATDTQYF,TGCGCCAGCAGCGGTGCCGCGGGAGCCACAGATACGCAGTATTTT
TRBJ1-1,TRBV21-1,.,.,CAPRGTGAEWATLNTEAFF,TGTGCCCCCCGAGGGACAGGGGCTGAGTGGGCAACTTTGAACACTGAAGCTTTCTTT
TRBJ1-1,TRBV2,.,once,CASKGELNTEAFF,TGTGCCAGCAAAGGGGAATTGAACACTGAAGCTTTCTTT
TRBJ1-2,TRBV3-1/TRBV3-2,.,.,CASSADPRGTYGYTF,TGTGCCAGCAGCGCTGACCCACGGGGTACCTATGGCTACACCTTC
TRBJ2-3,TRBV28,TRBD2,.,CASSLAGGPDTQYF,TGTGCCAGCAGTTTAGCGGGGGGGCCAGATACGCAGTATTTT
TRBJ1-6,TRBV19,.,.,CASSTGQRSPLHF,TGTGCCAGTAGTACCGGACAGCGCTCACCCCTCCACTTT
TRBJ1-1,TRBV24-1,TRBD1,few,CATSDDPTGRAFF,TGTGCCACCAGTGATGACCCGACAGGGAGAGCTTTCTTT
TRBJ1-5,TRBV7-8,.,.,CASSGQPSNQPQHF,TGTGCCAGCAGCGGACAGCCTAGCAATCAGCCCCAGCATTTT
TRBJ1-2,TRBV6-2/TRBV6-3,TRBD1,.,CASSRTGSNYGYTF,TGTGCCAGCAGTCGGACAGGGTCTAACTATGGCTACACCTTC
TRBJ1-1,TRBV4-3,TRBD1,.,CASSQEPQGTTEAFF,TGCGCCAGCAGCCAGGAACCACAGGGGACCACTGAAGCTTTCTTT
TRBJ1-2,TRBV19,TRBD1,.,CASSPRDRRGNGYTF,TGTGCCAGTAGTCCGCGGGACAGGAGAGGGAATGGCTACACCTTC
TRBJ2-7,TRBV3-1/TRBV3-2,TRBD1,.,CASSRTGVYEQYF,TGTGCCAGCAGCCGGACAGGGGTCTACGAGCAGTACTTC
TRBJ1-2,TRBV6-2/TRBV6-3,TRBD1,.,CASSLDRGRRYGYTF,TGTGCCAGCAGTTTGGACAGGGGGAGACGGTATGGCTACACCTTC
TRBJ2-2,TRBV9,TRBD2,.,CASSVAPVSGANTGELFF,TGTGCCAGCAGCGTAGCACCGGTCAGCGGGGCGAACACCGGGGAGCTGTTTTTT
TRBJ2-7,TRBV3-1/TRBV3-2,TRBD1,once,CASSPGGQGVKQYF,TGTGCCAGCAGCCCAGGGGGACAGGGGGTGAAGCAGTACTTC
TRBJ1-5,TRBV24-1,.,few,CATSGGSGVSQPQHF,TGTGCCACCAGTGGGGGTTCAGGGGTTAGTCAGCCCCAGCATTTT
TRBJ2-7,TRBV7-9,.,many,CASSQTVGEQYF,TGTGCCAGCAGCCAGACAGTCGGCGAGCAGTACTTC
TRBJ2-7,TRBV3-1/TRBV3-2,.,.,CASSQGPGVSYEQYF,TGTGCCAGCAGCCAAGGCCCCGGGGTCAGCTACGAGCAGTACTTC
TRBJ2-5,TRBV19,.,.,CASSGGLQETQYF,TGTGCCAGTAGTGGGGGACTTCAAGAGACCCAGTACTTC
TRBJ2-7,TRBV6-5,TRBD1,.,CASSRDRDYEQYF,TGTGCCAGCAGTCGGGACAGGGACTACGAGCAGTACTTC
TRBJ1-2,TRBV7-9,TRBD1,.,CASSSEGQGYGYTF,TGTGCCAGCAGCTCTGAAGGACAGGGGTATGGCTACACCTTC
TRBJ2-3,TRBV10-1,.,.,CASSDSADTQYF,TGCGCCAGCAGTGATAGCGCAGATACGCAGTATTTT